This T cell receptor (beta chain) appears in the sequencing data of a study of T cell changes during pregnancy in multiple sclerosis. Repertoires were generated with immunoSEQ multiplex PCR, while TCRdb's copy carries only in-frame clones and drops some. The repertoire includes approximately 24,000 clones, approximately 86% of them detected once, and under 1.1% sits in the top ten. The J segment lost 7 bases and the V segment lost 5 bases, leaving 14 bases of the junction unmatched. The germline gives CDR1 LNHNV, CDR2 YYDKDF (reference sequence). The CDR3 loop spans 17 amino acids. V usage is TRBV15 and J usage is TRBJ1-2; 12 nucleotides agree with TRBD1. The sequence was collected from a female donor in good health, enrolled as a control in a pregnancy study. The sequences come from CD4+ T cells from peripheral blood mononuclear cells, collected in the second trimester of pregnancy. The DNA for the CDR3 is TGTGCCACCAGCCAATTCCTGGGGACAGGGGGCGCGGGTGGCTACACCTTC. It yields the protein CATSQFLGTGGAGGYTF.